Presented here are 27 T cell receptor beta chains from one specimen sequenced in a study of cytomegalovirus exposure and HLA in healthy donors. With 60 Vbeta and 13 Jbeta primers, the PCR was carried out. The method was immunoSEQ multiplex PCR; TCRdb's version includes in-frame clones alone and lacks a portion of them. The sample lists roughly 120,000 clones, about four fifths seen once, with roughly 13% in the top ten. Sequenced input: PBMCs. These receptors were collected from a woman aged 60-75 years in good health and CMV-seropositive.

The V gene is TRBV6-1, the J gene TRBJ2-7; D call uncertain. The CDR3 has 13 residues. V shed 6 bases and J shed 0 bases, with 9 bases lying between them. Looked up from germline, CDR1 is MNHNS and CDR2 is SASEGT. The CDR3 DNA reads as TGTGCCAGCAGAACAGTACCCTCCTACGAGCAGTACTTC. This gives the protein CASRTVPSYEQYF.

The table lists this clone with a few counts. This rearrangement joins TRBV11-2 to TRBJ1-5; TRBD1 might be the D (6 bases). V lost 0 bases and J 6 bases, leaving 12 bases between the germline ends. The CDR3 sequence is 15 residues long. Looked up from germline, CDR1 is SGHAT and CDR2 is FQNNGV. The CDR3: CASSLEAGVRQPQHF. CDR3 nucleotide sequence: TGTGCCAGCAGCTTAGAAGCAGGGGTCCGTCAGCCCCAGCATTTT.

The V and J genes are TRBV29-1 and TRBJ2-7; the D gene is possibly TRBD1 (5 bases). This CDR3 is built from 12 residues. Germline V gives CDR1 SQVTM, CDR2 ANQGSEA. V lost 4 bases and J 1 base, leaving 8 bases between the germline ends. The CDR3 sequence: CSVGGGSYEQYF. In nucleotides, the CDR3 is TGCAGCGTTGGGGGCGGATCCTACGAGCAGTACTTC.

The rearrangement joins TRBV5-6 to TRBJ1-2; 7 bases line up with TRBD1. The CDR3 runs to 15 residues. V was pared by 4 bases and J by 4 bases, with 10 bases of the junction left unmatched. Germline loops: CDR1 SGHDT, CDR2 YYEEEE. The CDR3 nucleotides read TGTGCCAGCAGCGCGTACAGGGGTCTGGGCTATGGCTACACCTTC. The encoded protein is CASSAYRGLGYGYTF.

V and J are TRBV7-2 and TRBJ2-3, with D maybe TRBD2 (6 bases). The CDR3 has 18 amino acids. CDR1 SGHTA and CDR2 FQGNSA come from the germline V gene. V lost 1 base, J lost 4 bases, and 21 bases lay in between. CDR3 coding DNA: TGTGCCAGCAGCTTAGGCGGGACTCTCCGGGGGTTCGCAGATACGCAGTATTTT. It yields the protein CASSLGGTLRGFADTQYF. Combining the CDR3 with reference TRBV7-2 and TRBJ2-3 gives the whole variable domain GAGVSQSPSNKVTEKGKDVELRCDPISGHTALYWYRQSLGQGLEFLIYFQGNSAPDKSGLPSDRFSAERTGGSVSTLTIQRTQQEDSAVYLCASSLGGTLRGFADTQYFGPGTRLTVL.

In its sample, this clone was seen once. V usage is TRBV4-1 and J usage is TRBJ2-7; D is possibly TRBD2 (5 bases). CDR1 and CDR2 (germline): MGHRA, YSYEKL. V was trimmed by 1 base and J by 4 bases, leaving 8 bases between them. CDR3 length: 13 residues. The CDR3 region is CASSQGPGYEQYF. For the CDR3, the DNA is TGCGCCAGCAGCCAAGGTCCGGGATACGAGCAGTACTTC.

V gene TRBV7-2 combines with J gene TRBJ1-2; TRBD1 matches 7 bases. Germline V gene data show CDR1 as SGHTA and CDR2 as FQGNSA. The CDR3 is 17 residues long. J lost 0 bases, V lost 0 bases, and 7 bases had no gene match. Here the CDR3 reads CASSLAGRQGTNYGYTF. CDR3 sequence (DNA): TGTGCCAGCAGCTTAGCTGGTAGACAGGGAACTAACTATGGCTACACCTTC.

V usage is TRBV2 and J usage is TRBJ2-3; TRBD2 agrees at 7 bases. The V gene's germline CDR1 is SNHLY and CDR2 FYNNEI. Trimming removed 10 bases from V and 1 base from J; junction bases left unmatched: 17. This CDR3 region has 17 residues. CDR3 sequence: CATISGVLGSGTDTQYF. CDR3 DNA: TGTGCCACCATAAGCGGGGTTCTGGGCTCAGGCACAGATACGCAGTATTTT.

This clone has only a few counts. The J gene is TRBJ2-2, the V gene TRBV7-3; D may be TRBD1 (6 bases). The CDR3 extends over 14 amino acids. V dropped 4 bases and J dropped 2 bases, with 8 bases sitting between them. CDR1 SGHTA and CDR2 FQGTGA come from the germline V gene. The CDR3 is CASSSDSNTGELFF. The CDR3 nucleotides read TGTGCCAGCAGCTCGGACAGCAACACCGGGGAGCTGTTTTTT.

This chain joins TRBV27 and TRBJ1-5; no clear D. The CDR3 is 13 amino acids. From germline, CDR1 is MNHEY and CDR2 SMNVEV (reference sequence). V gave up 3 bases and J gave up 2 bases, with 5 bases separating them. The chain's CDR3 is CASSFSGNQPQHF. CDR3 nucleotide sequence: TGTGCCAGCAGTTTTTCAGGCAATCAGCCCCAGCATTTT.

This chain links TRBV18 with TRBJ1-3; TRBD1 agrees at 7 bases. Germline lookup yields CDR1 KGHSH and CDR2 LQKENI. V trimming: 3 bases; J trimming: 0 bases; junction bases outside the gene matches: 8. This CDR3 has 17 amino acids. This CDR3 reads CASSPVPGQSSGNTIYF. The CDR3 DNA reads TGTGCCAGCTCACCCGTCCCGGGACAGTCCTCTGGAAACACCATATATTTT.

The chain recombines TRBV4-1 with TRBJ1-4; D is possibly TRBD1 (5 bases). The CDR3 is 16 amino acids. V was shortened by 2 bases and J by 3 bases, with 13 bases between the two germline ends. Germline V CDR1 and CDR2: MGHRA, YSYEKL. CDR3 sequence reads: CASSQSVGEANEKLFF. DNA of the CDR3: TGCGCCAGCAGCCAATCGGTAGGGGAGGCTAATGAAAAACTGTTTTTT.

The V gene is TRBV2, the J gene TRBJ2-2; D perhaps matches TRBD2 (5 bases). This CDR3 has 14 amino acids. V was trimmed by 6 bases and J by 1 base, leaving 9 bases between them. Per the germline V gene, CDR1 is SNHLY and CDR2 is FYNNEI. The CDR3 is CASSSDWNTGELFF. CDR3 DNA: TGTGCCAGCAGCTCGGACTGGAACACCGGGGAGCTGTTTTTT. The full variable domain, completed using reference TRBV2 and TRBJ2-2, is EPEVTQTPSHQVTQMGQEVILRCVPISNHLYFYWYRQILGQKVEFLVSFYNNEISEKSEIFDDQFSVERPDGSNFTLKIRSTKLEDSAMYFCASSSDWNTGELFFGEGSRLTVL.

This clone was seen a single time. The gene calls are TRBV28 and TRBJ2-2, with TRBD1 identical over 10 bases. This CDR3 spans 14 amino acids. The germline V gene has CDR1 MDHEN and CDR2 SYDVKM. Trimming cost V 5 bases and J 8 bases; bases outside gene matches: 5. CDR3 in DNA: TGTGCCAGCAGTCCCGGGACAGGGGCTGGGGAGCTGTTTTTT. Amino acids: CASSPGTGAGELFF.

The chain uses TRBV19 and TRBJ1-5; TRBD1 matches 9 bases. Germline loops: CDR1 LNHDA, CDR2 SQIVND (reference sequence). V was pared by 4 bases and J by 2 bases, with 3 bases of the junction left unmatched. The CDR3 runs 15 residues. For the CDR3, the DNA is TGTGCCAGTAGTAGGGACAGGGCACGCAATCAGCCCCAGCATTTT. It translates to CASSRDRARNQPQHF.

This chain uses TRBV7-6 with TRBJ2-5; no firm D call. The J call could be wrong; TRBJ2-7 is a better fit for the DNA end. CDR1 SGHVS and CDR2 FNYEAQ come from the germline V gene. This CDR3 is built from 15 residues. CDR3 DNA sequence: TGTGCCAGCAGCTTAGGGCAGGTAGGCTCTTACGAGCAGTACTTC. Translating gives CASSLGQVGSYEQYF.

The J gene is TRBJ1-1, the V gene TRBV5-1, with D maybe TRBD1 (5 bases). The germline V gene encodes CDR1 SGHRS and CDR2 YFSETQ. Trimming cost V 0 bases and J 5 bases, with 11 bases left between them. This CDR3 is 14 amino acids long. The chain's CDR3 is CASSLGGVRTEAFF. The CDR3 DNA follows: TGCGCCAGCAGCTTGGGGGGGGTAAGAACTGAAGCTTTCTTT.

The rearrangement links TRBV7-8 to TRBJ2-5, with a weak D call TRBD1 (6 bases). CDR3 length: 15 residues. Trimming pared 4 bases from V and 1 base from J, leaving 13 bases between. Per germline, CDR1 SGHVS and CDR2 FQNEAQ. CDR3 DNA: TGTGCCAGCAGCTATAAAAGGGACATCCAAGAGACCCAGTACTTC. It is translated as CASSYKRDIQETQYF.

Turning to this clone: Germline and junction disagree at one end, which may indicate a read error. Distinct nucleotide sequences in the sample also encode this CDR3. The chain uses TRBV27 and TRBJ1-1; possibly TRBD1 for D (5 bases). The germline gives CDR1 MNHEY, CDR2 SMNVEV (reference sequence). The CDR3 has 16 residues. CDR3 loop: CASSSFGTLGNTEAFF. CDR3 nucleotide sequence: TGTGCCAGCAGTTCCTTCGGGACTCTAGGAAACACTGAAGCCTTCTTT.

V is TRBV10-3 and J is TRBJ2-7; 9 bases map to TRBD1. V lost 10 bases and J lost 3; bases outside the gene matches: 4. This CDR3 has 12 amino acids. Germline V gives CDR1 ENHRY, CDR2 SYGVKD. The CDR3 is CATKGQGYEQYF. The DNA for the CDR3 is TGTGCCACCAAGGGACAGGGCTACGAGCAGTACTTC.

Written as DNA, the CDR3 is TGTGCCAGCAGTCATAGGCAGGGGGGTTTTAATGAGCAGTTCTTC. Protein sequence: CASSHRQGGFNEQFF. This chain joins TRBV11-2 and TRBJ2-1, with TRBD1 as a possible D gene (7 bases). Per germline, CDR1 SGHAT and CDR2 FQNNGV. CDR3 size: 15 residues. The ends were cut back, 6 bases at V and 7 bases at J, with 19 bases in the middle.

In this sample, this clone turned up once. The chain recombines TRBV7-6 with TRBJ2-5; D may be TRBD2 (6 bases). Judging by the DNA end, TRBJ2-7 fits better; the J call may be wrong. The CDR3 has 15 residues. Per germline, CDR1 SGHVS and CDR2 FNYEAQ. CDR3 sequence: CASSASAGLTYEQYF. The DNA for the CDR3 is TGTGCCAGCAGCGCCTCGGCGGGGCTCACCTACGAGCAGTACTTC.

The chain combines TRBV5-6 with TRBJ2-1; 8 bases are a match to TRBD2. Germline-derived CDR1 and CDR2 are SGHDT and YYEEEE. J gave up 4 bases and V 4 bases, and 10 bases lay outside the gene matches. The CDR3 has 16 residues. In DNA, the CDR3 is TGTGCCAGCAGCCTAACGGGGAGCGGGAGATACAATGAGCAGTTCTTC. Translated: CASSLTGSGRYNEQFF.

V is TRBV9 and J is TRBJ1-4; tentative D call: TRBD1 (5 bases). The V gene lost 4 bases and the J gene lost 6 bases, with 16 bases spanning the gap. Germline V gene sequence: CDR1 SGDLS, CDR2 YYNGEE. This CDR3 region has 15 residues. The CDR3 loop reads CASSPGSAFDEKLFF. The CDR3 nucleotides read TGTGCCAGCAGCCCAGGGTCGGCGTTTGATGAAAAACTGTTTTTT.

The gene calls are TRBV6-5 and TRBJ1-5; no clear D. Trimming removed 7 bases from V and 2 bases from J, with 6 bases in between. This CDR3 is built from 12 residues. Germline CDR1 and CDR2: MNHEY and SVGAGI. This CDR3 is CASKEGNQPQHF. The CDR3 nucleotides are TGTGCCAGCAAAGAGGGCAATCAGCCCCAGCATTTT.

The rearrangement uses TRBV7-2 and TRBJ1-1; D might be TRBD1 (5 bases). This CDR3 region has 14 residues. Trimming cost V 4 bases and J 4 bases, with 13 bases left between them. The germline V gene encodes CDR1 SGHTA and CDR2 FQGNSA. The CDR3 here is CASSSPVGGTEAFF. DNA for the CDR3: TGTGCCAGCAGCTCCCCCGTGGGGGGCACTGAAGCTTTCTTT.

This sequence joins TRBV18 and TRBJ1-1, with 8 nucleotides matching TRBD1. CDR3 length: 15 amino acids. Trimming cost V 6 bases and J 0 bases; bases outside gene matches: 6. Germline CDR1 KGHSH, CDR2 LQKENI. Here the CDR3 DNA reads TGTGCCAGCTCGCAAGGACAGGGAATGAACACTGAAGCTTTCTTT. Protein product: CASSQGQGMNTEAFF. Using reference TRBV18 and TRBJ1-1 for the parts outside the CDR3, the full variable domain is NAGVMQNPRHLVRRRGQEARLRCSPMKGHSHVYWYRQLPEEGLKFMVYLQKENIIDESGMPKERFSAEFPKEGPSILRIQQVVRGDSAAYFCASSQGQGMNTEAFFGQGTRLTVV.